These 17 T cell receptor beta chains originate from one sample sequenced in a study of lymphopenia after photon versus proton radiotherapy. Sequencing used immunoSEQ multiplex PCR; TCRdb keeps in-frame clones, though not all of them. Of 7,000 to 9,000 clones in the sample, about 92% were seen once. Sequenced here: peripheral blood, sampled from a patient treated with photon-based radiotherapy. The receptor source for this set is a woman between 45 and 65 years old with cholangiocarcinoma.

CDR3 coding DNA: TGTGCCTGGGAGGGGGCGCGAGGCACTGAAGCTTTCTTT. It translates to CAWEGARGTEAFF. This chain links TRBV30 with TRBJ1-1; 7 nucleotides match TRBD1. This CDR3 contains 13 residues. With V trimmed by 5 bases and J by 4 bases, 7 bases remained unmatched. Germline V CDR1 and CDR2: GTSNPN, SVGIG (reference sequence).

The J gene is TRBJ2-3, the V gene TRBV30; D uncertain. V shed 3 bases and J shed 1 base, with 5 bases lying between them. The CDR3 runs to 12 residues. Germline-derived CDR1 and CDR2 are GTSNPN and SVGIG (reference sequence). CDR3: CAWSDGTDTQYF. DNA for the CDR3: TGTGCCTGGAGCGATGGCACAGATACGCAGTATTTT.

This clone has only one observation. CDR3 bases: TGTGCCAGCAGCTTAGTTGGGACAGAGAATAGCAATCAGCCCCAGCATTTT. Protein product: CASSLVGTENSNQPQHF. The chain is built from TRBV7-9 and TRBJ1-5, with TRBD1 identical over 7 bases. This CDR3 has 17 amino acids. J was trimmed by 0 bases and V by 1 base; bases with no gene match: 6. CDR1 SEHNR and CDR2 FQNEAQ come from the germline V gene (reference sequence).

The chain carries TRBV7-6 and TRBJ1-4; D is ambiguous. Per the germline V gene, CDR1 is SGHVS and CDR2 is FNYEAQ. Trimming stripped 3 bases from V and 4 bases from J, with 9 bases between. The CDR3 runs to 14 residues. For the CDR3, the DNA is TGTGCCAGCAGCTTTCGTACGTTTAATGAAAAACTGTTTTTT. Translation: CASSFRTFNEKLFF.

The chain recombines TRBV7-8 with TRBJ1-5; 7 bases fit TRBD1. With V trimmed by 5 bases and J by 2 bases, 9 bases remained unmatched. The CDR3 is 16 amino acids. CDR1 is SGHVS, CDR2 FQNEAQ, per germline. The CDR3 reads CASSPDRVSGNQPQHF. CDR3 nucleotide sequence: TGTGCCAGCAGCCCCGACAGGGTTTCAGGCAATCAGCCCCAGCATTTT.

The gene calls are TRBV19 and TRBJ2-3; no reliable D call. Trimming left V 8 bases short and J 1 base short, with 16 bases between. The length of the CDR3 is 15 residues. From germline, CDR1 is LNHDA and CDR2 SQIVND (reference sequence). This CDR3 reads CASHDGGSRTDTQYF. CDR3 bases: TGTGCCAGTCACGACGGTGGCTCCCGCACAGATACGCAGTATTTT.

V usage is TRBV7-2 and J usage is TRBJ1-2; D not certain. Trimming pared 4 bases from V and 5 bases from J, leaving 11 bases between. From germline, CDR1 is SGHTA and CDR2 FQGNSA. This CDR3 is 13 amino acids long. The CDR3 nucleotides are TGTGCCAGCAGCTCCGCCCGGCAGTATGGCTACACCTTC. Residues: CASSSARQYGYTF.

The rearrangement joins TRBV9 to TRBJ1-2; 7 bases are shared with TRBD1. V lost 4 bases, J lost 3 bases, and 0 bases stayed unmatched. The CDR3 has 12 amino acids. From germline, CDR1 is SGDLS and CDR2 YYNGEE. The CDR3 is CASSQGDYGYTF. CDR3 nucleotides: TGTGCCAGCAGCCAGGGGGACTATGGCTACACCTTC.

The CDR3 sequence: CASSSLTVNTEAFF. Here the CDR3 DNA reads TGCGCCAGCAGCTCTTTGACAGTGAACACTGAAGCTTTCTTT. The V gene is TRBV5-1, the J gene TRBJ1-1, with a weak D call TRBD1 (5 bases). CDR1 is SGHRS, CDR2 YFSETQ, per germline. The CDR3 sequence is 14 residues long. Trimming cost V 3 bases and J 0 bases, with 9 bases left between them.

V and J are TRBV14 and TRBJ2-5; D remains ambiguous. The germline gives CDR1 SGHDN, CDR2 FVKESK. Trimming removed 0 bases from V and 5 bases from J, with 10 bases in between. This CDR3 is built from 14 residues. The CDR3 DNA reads TGTGCCAGCAGCCAAGATCTCCTCCGGGAGACCCAGTACTTC. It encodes CASSQDLLRETQYF. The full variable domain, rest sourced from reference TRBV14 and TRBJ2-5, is EAGVTQFPSHSVIEKGQTVTLRCDPISGHDNLYWYRRVMGKEIKFLLHFVKESKQDESGMPNNRFLAERTGGTYSTLKVQPAELEDSGVYFCASSQDLLRETQYFGPGTRLLVL.

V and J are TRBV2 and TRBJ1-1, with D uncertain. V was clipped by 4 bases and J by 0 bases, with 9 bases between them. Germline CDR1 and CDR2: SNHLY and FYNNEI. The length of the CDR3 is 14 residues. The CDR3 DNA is TGTGCCAGCAGTGTGGGCAGAATGAACACTGAAGCTTTCTTT. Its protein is CASSVGRMNTEAFF.

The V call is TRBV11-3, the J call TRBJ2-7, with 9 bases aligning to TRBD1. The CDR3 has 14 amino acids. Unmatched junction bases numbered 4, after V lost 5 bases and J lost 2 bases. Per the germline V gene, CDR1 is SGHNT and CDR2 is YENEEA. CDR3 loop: CASSTGTGPYEQYF. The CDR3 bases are TGTGCCAGCAGCACCGGGACAGGGCCCTACGAGCAGTACTTC.

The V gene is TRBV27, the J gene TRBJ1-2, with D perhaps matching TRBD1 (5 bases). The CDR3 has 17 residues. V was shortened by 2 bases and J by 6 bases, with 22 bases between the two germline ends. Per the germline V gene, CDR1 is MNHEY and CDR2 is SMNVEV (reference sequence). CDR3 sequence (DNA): TGTGCCAGCAGTTTAGGATCCGTCTTGGGGGGGATGCATGGCTACACCTTC. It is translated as CASSLGSVLGGMHGYTF.

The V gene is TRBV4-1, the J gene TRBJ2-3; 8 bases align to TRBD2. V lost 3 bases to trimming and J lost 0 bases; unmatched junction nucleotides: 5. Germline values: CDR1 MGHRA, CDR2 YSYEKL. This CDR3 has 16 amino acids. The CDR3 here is CASSQLRGASTDTQYF. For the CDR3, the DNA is TGCGCCAGCAGCCAGCTGCGGGGGGCTAGCACAGATACGCAGTATTTT.

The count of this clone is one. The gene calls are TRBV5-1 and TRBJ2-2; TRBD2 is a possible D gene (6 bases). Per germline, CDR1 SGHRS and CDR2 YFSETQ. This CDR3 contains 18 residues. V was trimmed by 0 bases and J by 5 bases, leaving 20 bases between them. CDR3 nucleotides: TGCGCCAGCAGCTTGGCCGTAGGAGGGGTAGTTCGGACCGGGGAGCTGTTTTTT. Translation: CASSLAVGGVVRTGELFF.

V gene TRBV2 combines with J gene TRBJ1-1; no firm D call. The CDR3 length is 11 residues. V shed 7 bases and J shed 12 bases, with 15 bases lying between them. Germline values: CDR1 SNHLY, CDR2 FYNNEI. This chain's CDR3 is CASTPKGGSFF. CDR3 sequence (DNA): TGTGCCAGCACCCCAAAGGGAGGCTCTTTCTTT.

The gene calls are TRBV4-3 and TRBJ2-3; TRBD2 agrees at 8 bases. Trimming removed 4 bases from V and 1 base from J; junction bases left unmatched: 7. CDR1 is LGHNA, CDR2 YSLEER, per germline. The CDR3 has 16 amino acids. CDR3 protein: CASSLSAGGGTDTQYF. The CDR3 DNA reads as TGCGCCAGCAGCCTTTCCGCGGGGGGCGGCACAGATACGCAGTATTTT.